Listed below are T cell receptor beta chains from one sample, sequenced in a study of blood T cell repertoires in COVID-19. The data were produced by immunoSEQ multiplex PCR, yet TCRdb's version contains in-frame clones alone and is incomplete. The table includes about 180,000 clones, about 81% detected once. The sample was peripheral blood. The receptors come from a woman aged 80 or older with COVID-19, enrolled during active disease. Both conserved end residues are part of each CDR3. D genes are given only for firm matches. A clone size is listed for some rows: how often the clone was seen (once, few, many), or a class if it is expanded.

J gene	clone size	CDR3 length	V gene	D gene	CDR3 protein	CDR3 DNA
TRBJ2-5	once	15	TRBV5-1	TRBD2	CASSLSASGRETQYF	TGCGCCAGCAGCTTATCGGCTAGCGGGAGGGAGACCCAGTACTTC
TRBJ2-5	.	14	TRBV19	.	CASSAQALQETQYF	TGTGCCAGTAGTGCACAGGCGTTACAAGAGACCCAGTACTTC
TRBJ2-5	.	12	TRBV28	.	CASSGLGETQYF	TGTGCCAGCAGTGGGCTGGGAGAGACCCAGTACTTC
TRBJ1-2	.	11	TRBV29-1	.	CSVARAAGYTF	TGCAGCGTTGCCAGGGCGGCTGGCTACACCTTC
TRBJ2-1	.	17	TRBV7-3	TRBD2	CASSSFSGGAVYNEQFF	TGTGCCAGCAGCTCTTTTAGCGGGGGGGCCGTTTACAATGAGCAGTTCTTC
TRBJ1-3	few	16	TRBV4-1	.	CASSQEVMRFGNTIYF	TGCGCCAGCAGCCAAGAAGTCATGCGGTTTGGGAACACCATATATTTT
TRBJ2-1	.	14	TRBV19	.	CASSMSQSYNEQFF	TGTGCCAGTAGTATGTCGCAGTCCTACAATGAGCAGTTCTTC
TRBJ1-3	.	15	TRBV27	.	CASSFSGHGGNTIYF	TGTGCCAGCAGTTTCTCGGGACACGGAGGAAACACCATATATTTT
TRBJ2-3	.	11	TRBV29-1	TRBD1	CSVPQGVGQYF	TGCAGCGTTCCACAGGGGGTAGGGCAGTATTTT
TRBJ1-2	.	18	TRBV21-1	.	CASSNTLPPGQGPYGYTF	TGTGCCAGCAGCAATACACTCCCCCCGGGACAAGGCCCCTATGGCTACACCTTC
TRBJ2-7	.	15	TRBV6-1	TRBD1	CASSEGQGRLYEQYF	TGTGCCAGCAGTGAAGGACAGGGCCGCCTCTACGAGCAGTACTTC
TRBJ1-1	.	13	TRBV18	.	CASSPQPNTEAFF	TGTGCCAGCTCACCACAGCCTAACACTGAAGCTTTCTTT
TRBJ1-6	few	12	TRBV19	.	CASSGEYSPLHF	TGTGCCAGTAGCGGGGAATATTCACCCCTCCACTTT
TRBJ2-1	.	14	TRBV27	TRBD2	CASGERDSYNEQFF	TGTGCCAGCGGGGAGCGGGACTCCTACAATGAGCAGTTCTTC
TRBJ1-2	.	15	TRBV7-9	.	CASSPGGLQFYGYTF	TGTGCCAGCAGCCCTGGGGGGTTACAATTCTATGGCTACACCTTC
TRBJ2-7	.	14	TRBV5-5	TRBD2	CASSSLAVSYEQYF	TGTGCCAGCAGCTCACTAGCGGTTTCCTACGAGCAGTACTTC
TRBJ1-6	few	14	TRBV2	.	CASSYQGRNSPLHF	TGTGCCAGCAGTTATCAGGGGCGAAATTCACCCCTCCACTTT
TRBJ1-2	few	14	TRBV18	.	CASSDSQGSYGYTF	TGTGCCAGCTCAGACTCACAGGGTTCATATGGCTACACCTTC
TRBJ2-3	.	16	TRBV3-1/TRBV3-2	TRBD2	CASSQTRGASTDTQYF	TGTGCCAGCAGCCAAACGCGGGGGGCTAGCACAGATACGCAGTATTTT
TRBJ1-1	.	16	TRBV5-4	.	CASSPPKTGMNTEAFF	TGTGCCAGCAGCCCTCCCAAAACAGGGATGAACACTGAAGCTTTCTTT
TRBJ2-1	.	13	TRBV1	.	CTSSRDRNNEQFF	TGCACCAGCAGCCGGGACAGAAACAATGAGCAGTTCTTC
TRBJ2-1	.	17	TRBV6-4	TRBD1	CASSKTGAPSSYNEQFF	TGTGCCAGCAGTAAAACAGGGGCCCCTAGCTCCTACAATGAGCAGTTCTTC
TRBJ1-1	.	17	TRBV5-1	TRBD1	CASSLAEGQHMNTEAFF	TGCGCCAGCAGCTTGGCCGAGGGACAGCACATGAACACTGAAGCTTTCTTT
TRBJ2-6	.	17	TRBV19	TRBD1	CASRGRTGTSGANVLTF	TGTGCCAGTAGGGGCCGGACAGGGACTTCTGGGGCCAACGTCCTGACTTTC
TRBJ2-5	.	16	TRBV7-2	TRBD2	CASSFMSGGRGETQYF	TGTGCCAGCAGCTTTATGTCGGGAGGGCGGGGAGAGACCCAGTACTTC
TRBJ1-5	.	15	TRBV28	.	CASSLWQEGNQPQHF	TGTGCCAGCAGTTTGTGGCAGGAGGGCAATCAGCCCCAGCATTTT
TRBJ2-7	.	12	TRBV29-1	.	CSVEDSYYEQYF	TGCAGCGTTGAGGACAGCTACTACGAGCAGTACTTC
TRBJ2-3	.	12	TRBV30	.	CAWASSSDTQYF	TGTGCCTGGGCCTCTAGCTCCGATACGCAGTATTTT
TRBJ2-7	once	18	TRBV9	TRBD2	CASSPSPWIAGGPVEQYF	TGTGCCAGCAGCCCCTCCCCGTGGATAGCGGGAGGGCCGGTTGAGCAGTACTTC
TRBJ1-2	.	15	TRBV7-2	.	CASSPSSTGNYGYTF	TGTGCCAGCAGCCCCTCCTCTACAGGGAACTATGGCTACACCTTC
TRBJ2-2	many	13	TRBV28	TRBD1	CASGQGAGGELFF	TGTGCCAGCGGACAGGGGGCGGGCGGGGAGCTGTTTTTT
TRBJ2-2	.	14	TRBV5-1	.	CASRAIQGTGELFF	TGCGCCAGCAGGGCGATACAGGGAACCGGGGAGCTGTTTTTT
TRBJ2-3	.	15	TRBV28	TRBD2	CASSSLAEGTDTQYF	TGTGCCAGCAGTTCACTAGCGGAGGGGACAGATACGCAGTATTTT
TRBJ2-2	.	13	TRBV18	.	CASSPSGTGELFF	TGTGCCAGCTCACCCTCCGGGACCGGGGAGCTGTTTTTT
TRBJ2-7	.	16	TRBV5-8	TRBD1	CASSLVLGTGTYEQYF	TGTGCCAGCAGCTTGGTTCTAGGGACAGGGACCTACGAGCAGTACTTC
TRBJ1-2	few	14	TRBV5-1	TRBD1	CASSLVQGAGGYTF	TGCGCCAGCAGCTTGGTCCAGGGGGCAGGTGGCTACACCTTC
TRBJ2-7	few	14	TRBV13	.	CASSLPVTSYEQYF	TGTGCCAGCAGCTTACCGGTTACCTCCTACGAGCAGTACTTC
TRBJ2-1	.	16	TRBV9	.	CASSVDENNLYNEQFF	TGTGCCAGCAGCGTAGACGAGAATAACCTCTACAATGAGCAGTTCTTC
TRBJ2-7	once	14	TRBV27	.	CASRPQAGNYEQYF	TGTGCCAGCAGGCCGCAGGCGGGGAACTACGAGCAGTACTTC
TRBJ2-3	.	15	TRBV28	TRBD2	CASSSPGLGPDTQYF	TGTGCCAGCAGTTCGCCGGGACTAGGCCCAGATACGCAGTATTTT
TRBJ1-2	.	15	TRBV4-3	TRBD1	CASSQEGTGNYGYTF	TGCGCCAGCAGCCAAGAGGGGACAGGGAACTATGGCTACACCTTC
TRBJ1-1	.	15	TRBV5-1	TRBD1	CASSLVPGGETEAFF	TGCGCCAGCAGCTTGGTTCCAGGGGGAGAGACTGAAGCTTTCTTT
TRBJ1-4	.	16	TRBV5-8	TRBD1	CASSLIQGAEREKLFF	TGTGCCAGCAGCCTTATTCAGGGGGCTGAGAGGGAAAAACTGTTTTTT
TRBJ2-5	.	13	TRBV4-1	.	CASSQGPKETQYF	TGCGCCAGCAGCCAAGGTCCTAAAGAGACCCAGTACTTC
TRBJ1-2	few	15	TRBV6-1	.	CASSETFIRGYGYTF	TGTGCCAGCAGTGAAACTTTCATCAGGGGCTATGGCTACACCTTC
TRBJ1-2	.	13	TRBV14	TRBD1	CASSQGQGYGYTF	TGTGCCAGCAGCCAAGGACAGGGGTATGGCTACACCTTC
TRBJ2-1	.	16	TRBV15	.	CATSRDWASVYNEQFF	TGTGCCACCAGCAGAGATTGGGCTAGCGTCTACAATGAGCAGTTCTTC
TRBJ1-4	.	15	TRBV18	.	CASSPQGFDSEKLFF	TGTGCCAGCTCACCACAGGGGTTTGATAGTGAAAAACTGTTTTTT
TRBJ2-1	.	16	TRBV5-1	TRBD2	CASSNGGLAIYNEQFF	TGCGCCAGCAGTAACGGAGGACTAGCGATCTACAATGAGCAGTTCTTC
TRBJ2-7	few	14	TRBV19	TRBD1	CASSPGTGSYEQYF	TGTGCCAGTAGCCCCGGGACAGGGTCCTACGAGCAGTACTTC